These T cell receptor beta chains were read from a single sample in a study of blood T cell repertoires in COVID-19. Profiled with immunoSEQ multiplex PCR; TCRdb holds only in-frame clones, not every one. The data show roughly 300,000 clones, approximately 87% seen once. Sample: peripheral blood. The receptors come from a woman in her thirties or forties who had recovered from COVID-19. Each CDR3 is given without its conserved first and last residue. Clone sizes are given selectively: once, few, many, or a class where the clone is expanded.

ASSYKAGTWPQH,12,TRBJ1-5,NA,TRBV6-5
ASSTLTGVTDTQY,13,TRBJ2-3,NA,TRBV3-1/TRBV3-2
ASSELGHRGGYT,12,TRBJ1-2,few,TRBV19
ASSSGGRGFEKLF,13,TRBJ1-4,NA,TRBV6-5
ASEDQGLRAQH,11,TRBJ1-5,NA,TRBV6-5
ASSQGLSGSTDTQY,14,TRBJ2-3,NA,TRBV4-3
ASSPDRASNSPLH,13,TRBJ1-6,NA,TRBV28
ASSLVGASSYEQY,13,TRBJ2-7,NA,TRBV7-9
ASSQGQGAQPQH,12,TRBJ1-5,few,TRBV4-1
ASSLSGGYSPLH,12,TRBJ1-6,NA,TRBV7-8